Presented here are 28 T cell receptor beta chains from one specimen sequenced in a study of T cells in Graves' hyperthyroidism and ophthalmopathy. Amplified TCR beta CDR3 regions came from RNA transcripts. The primer set for the first-round RT-PCR of the TCR CDR3 was HTBI. TCRdb re-derived calls from the multiplex PCR reads in MiXCR, one entry per CDR3 protein. The table shows about 400,000 distinct CDR3 sequences, with about 16% occurring only once. Sequenced sample: blood. These receptor sequences come from a woman in her twenties or thirties with Graves' hyperthyroidism.

This clonotype has ten or more counts. This chain links TRBV7-2 with TRBJ2-1; 10 nucleotides match TRBD2. Germline V gene sequence: CDR1 SGHTA, CDR2 FQGNSA. The CDR3 consists of 15 residues. The V gene end was trimmed by 0 bases and the J gene end by 8 bases; junction bases not matched to a gene: 4. DNA for the CDR3: TGTGCCAGCAGCTTAGCGGCTAGCGGGAGTCATGAGCAGTTCTTC. Translation gives CASSLAASGSHEQFF.

This chain connects TRBV2 to TRBJ2-3; 11 nucleotides align to TRBD2. The germline V gene has CDR1 SNHLY and CDR2 FYNNEI. Trimming took 6 bases from V and 4 from J; bases not matched to a gene: 12. The CDR3 consists of 17 residues. The CDR3 sequence: CASRDPGLAEPSDTQYF. The CDR3 nucleotides read TGTGCCAGCAGAGACCCGGGACTAGCGGAACCTTCAGATACGCAGTATTTT.

This clonotype was found many times. The V and J genes are TRBV30 and TRBJ1-2; D not certain. V lost 0 bases and J 2 bases, leaving 7 bases between the germline ends. Germline V gives CDR1 GTSNPN, CDR2 SVGIG (reference sequence). CDR3 length equals 13 residues. Here the CDR3 reads CAWSVVGNYGYTF. CDR3 DNA: TGTGCCTGGAGTGTAGTAGGGAACTATGGCTACACCTTC.

This clonotype was detected many times. The chain combines TRBV3-1 with TRBJ2-2, with unresolved D. The CDR3 spans 14 residues. CDR1 and CDR2 from the germline V gene are LGHDT and YNNKEL (reference sequence). V dropped 2 bases and J dropped 8 bases, with 12 bases sitting between them. As DNA, the CDR3 is TGTGCCAGCAGCCAACTATACGTCAAAGGGGAGCTGTTTTTT. This gives the protein CASSQLYVKGELFF.

Concerning this clonotype itself: A much larger clonotype is one base distant, so this may be a read error. V usage is TRBV3-1 and J usage is TRBJ2-7, with D possibly being TRBD2 (6 bases). CDR3 length: 14 amino acids. V lost 5 bases to trimming and J lost 5 bases, with 16 bases between them. Germline assignment: CDR1 LGHDT and CDR2 YNNKEL (reference sequence). The CDR3, as DNA: TGTGCCAGCAGCATCCCTGGGGGGACCAACGAGCAGTACTTC. It is translated as CASSIPGGTNEQYF.

This chain uses TRBV12-3 or TRBV12-4 with TRBJ2-5; tentatively, D is TRBD1 or TRBD2 (5 bases each). The CDR3 runs 14 residues. Trimming left V 3 bases short and J 5 bases short, with 13 bases between. In DNA form, the CDR3 reads TGTGCCAGCAGTTTGAGGGACCTCGGTGAGACCCAGTACTTC. The encoded protein is CASSLRDLGETQYF.

The J gene is TRBJ1-4, the V gene TRBV5-4; 8 bases fit TRBD1. CDR3 length equals 15 residues. Unmatched junction bases numbered 7, after V lost 3 bases and J lost 6 bases. CDR1 SGHNT and CDR2 YYREEE come from the germline V gene (reference sequence). CDR3 bases: TGTGCCAGCAGCTCACGACAGGGGAGGGATGAAAAACTGTTTTTT. The encoded protein is CASSSRQGRDEKLFF.

V and J are TRBV10-2 and TRBJ2-3, with D possibly being TRBD2 (6 bases). Germline V lookup: CDR1 WSHSY, CDR2 SAAADI. V dropped 2 bases and J dropped 0 bases, with 9 bases sitting between them. The CDR3 spans 15 residues. Written as DNA, the CDR3 is TGCGCCAGCAGTGAGACGGGAGTCAGCACAGATACGCAGTATTTT. As protein: CASSETGVSTDTQYF.

V and J are TRBV7-2 and TRBJ2-1; 10 nucleotides match TRBD2. CDR1 SGHTA and CDR2 FQGNSA come from the germline V gene. V was pared by 4 bases and J by 9 bases, with 12 bases of the junction left unmatched. There are 16 residues in the CDR3. The DNA of the CDR3 is TGTGCCAGCAGCTCAGTGGCTAGCGGGAGCACCCTTGAGCAGTTCTTC. Its protein is CASSSVASGSTLEQFF.

This clonotype appeared a few times. At one end the junction does not follow the germline gene, possibly because of a read error. This chain connects TRBV28 to TRBJ2-3, with 10 bases aligning to TRBD2. CDR1 MDHEN and CDR2 SYDVKM come from the germline V gene. This CDR3 region has 15 residues. CDR3: CASSQLAGATYTQYF. CDR3 coding DNA: TGTGCCAGCAGTCAGCTAGCGGGGGCCACATATACGCAGTATTTT.

This clonotype occurred many times. The chain uses TRBV3-1 and TRBJ1-1; D is uncertain. V gave up 2 bases and J gave up 10 bases, with 17 bases separating them. Germline CDR1 is LGHDT and CDR2 is YNNKEL (reference sequence). The CDR3 covers 14 residues. CDR3 sequence: CASSQNIQALRAFF. CDR3 coding DNA: TGTGCCAGCAGCCAAAATATTCAGGCACTTCGAGCTTTCTTT.

The chain has TRBV9 and TRBJ2-7, with 14 bases matching TRBD2. J gave up 2 bases and V 3 bases, and 7 bases lay outside the gene matches. The V gene's germline CDR1 is SGDLS and CDR2 YYNGEE. CDR3 length: 17 amino acids. CDR3 bases: TGTGCCAGCAGCGCGGTGACTAGCGGGAGGGTAACCTACGAGCAGTACTTC. Protein: CASSAVTSGRVTYEQYF.

This clonotype was picked up one time. The gene calls are TRBV24-1 and TRBJ2-3; TRBD2 matches at 9 bases. CDR1 and CDR2 from the germline V gene are KGHDR and SFDVKD. After removal of 1 base from V and 8 bases from J, the junction contained 12 bases not matched to a gene. The CDR3 has 17 amino acids. The CDR3 DNA is TGTGCCACCAGTGATTTCGTCGGCGGGAGGGCCGAGGGTACGCAGTATTTT. Translation gives CATSDFVGGRAEGTQYF.

This clonotype occurred a few times. J is TRBJ2-2 and V is TRBV15; D remains ambiguous. Germline assignment: CDR1 LNHNV and CDR2 YYDKDF (reference sequence). The CDR3 is made up of 15 amino acids. V lost 4 bases to trimming and J lost 2 bases, with 11 bases between them. As DNA, the CDR3 is TGTGCCACCAGCACCGTAATCGTAAACACCGGGGAGCTGTTTTTT. Amino acid sequence: CATSTVIVNTGELFF. The full variable domain, its missing parts supplied by reference TRBV15 and TRBJ2-2, is DAMVIQNPRYQVTQFGKPVTLSCSQTLNHNVMYWYQQKSSQAPKLLFHYYDKDFNNEADTPDNFQSRRPNTSFCFLDIRSPGLGDTAMYLCATSTVIVNTGELFFGEGSRLTVL.

On this clonotype itself: A read error may explain this, as a much larger clone is one base away. The chain carries TRBV27 and TRBJ2-1, with a weak D call TRBD1 (6 bases). Germline V CDR1 and CDR2: MNHEY, SMNVEV (reference sequence). The CDR3 runs to 15 residues. Trimming took 4 bases from V and 10 from J, leaving 20 bases between them. The CDR3 reads CASSSRMGQFYEQFF. Written as DNA, the CDR3 is TGTGCCAGCAGTTCCAGGATGGGACAATTCTACGAGCAGTTCTTC.

This clonotype was recorded at least ten times. The V call is TRBV20-1, the J call TRBJ2-7; the match to TRBD2 covers 10 bases. The CDR3 covers 15 residues. Germline CDR1 and CDR2: DFQATT and SNEGSKA (reference sequence). V was pared by 3 bases and J by 3 bases, with 8 bases of the junction left unmatched. The CDR3 nucleotides read TGCAGTGCTAGTCCCACCCGGACTAGCGGCTACGAGCAGTACTTC. It encodes CSASPTRTSGYEQYF.

This chain links TRBV27 with TRBJ2-7; D uncertain. The CDR3 loop spans 14 amino acids. V was clipped by 2 bases and J by 2 bases, with 10 bases between them. Germline values: CDR1 MNHEY, CDR2 SMNVEV (reference sequence). CDR3 sequence: CASSLNGVAYEQYF. Here the CDR3 DNA reads TGTGCCAGCAGTTTAAATGGGGTCGCCTACGAGCAGTACTTC.

This clonotype was observed many times. The rearrangement joins TRBV20-1 to TRBJ2-2; D uncertain. From germline, CDR1 is DFQATT and CDR2 SNEGSKA (reference sequence). With 3 bases removed from V and 1 base from J, the gap between germline ends came to 12 bases. The CDR3 is 15 residues long. CDR3: CSASTIRRNTGELFF. The CDR3, as DNA: TGCAGTGCTAGCACCATTAGGCGGAACACCGGGGAGCTGTTTTTT.

This clonotype was counted a few times. The V and J genes are TRBV5-5 and TRBJ1-4; D not resolved. Looked up from germline, CDR1 is SGHKS and CDR2 is YYEKEE (reference sequence). V was pared by 2 bases and J by 3 bases, with 11 bases between. The length of the CDR3 is 15 residues. CDR3 protein: CASSFSVGPNEKLFF. In nucleotides, the CDR3 is TGTGCCAGCAGCTTCAGCGTCGGACCTAATGAAAAACTGTTTTTT.

This clonotype was seen repeatedly, ten times or more. The V and J genes are TRBV6-1 and TRBJ1-5; D uncertain. The germline gives CDR1 MNHNS, CDR2 SASEGT. This CDR3 is 13 amino acids long. Between the trimmed V and J ends, which lost 2 bases and 6 bases, there was a span of 8 bases. The CDR3 bases are TGTGCCAGCAGTGAATTCGGAGGTCAGCCCCAGCATTTT. Translated: CASSEFGGQPQHF.

This clonotype was recorded many times. The CDR3 loop reads CASSYSTDPSDPHTGELFF. The CDR3, as DNA: TGTGCCAGCAGTTACTCGACCGACCCCTCAGACCCCCACACCGGGGAGCTGTTTTTT. The rearrangement joins TRBV6-2 or TRBV6-3 to TRBJ2-2; D call uncertain. CDR3 size: 19 residues. V was cut by 0 bases and J by 3 bases, with 20 bases left in between. The germline V gene has CDR1 MNHEY and CDR2 SVGEGT.

This clonotype was recorded at least ten times. The rearrangement links TRBV2 to TRBJ2-5; the match to TRBD2 covers 7 bases. The CDR3 sequence is 14 residues long. The J segment lost 3 bases and the V segment lost 10 bases, leaving 11 bases of the junction unmatched. The germline V gene has CDR1 SNHLY and CDR2 FYNNEI. In DNA, the CDR3 is TGTGCCAACAGCCGGGACTACAATAAAGAGACCCAGTACTTC. This encodes CANSRDYNKETQYF. The full variable domain, completed using reference TRBV2 and TRBJ2-5, is EPEVTQTPSHQVTQMGQEVILRCVPISNHLYFYWYRQILGQKVEFLVSFYNNEISEKSEIFDDQFSVERPDGSNFTLKIRSTKLEDSAMYFCANSRDYNKETQYFGPGTRLLVL.

This clonotype was counted many times. The chain recombines TRBV29-1 with TRBJ1-1, with a possible D match to TRBD1 (5 bases). V lost 6 bases, J lost 1 base, and 15 bases lay in between. CDR3 length: 14 amino acids. Germline V gives CDR1 SQVTM, CDR2 ANQGSEA. CDR3 in amino acids: CSVLLGQGNTEAFF. The CDR3 DNA reads as TGCAGCGTCCTGCTGGGGCAGGGGAACACTGAAGCTTTCTTT.

J is TRBJ2-3 and V is TRBV15, with unresolved D. The CDR3 sequence is 14 residues long. V shed 1 base and J shed 2 bases, with 7 bases lying between them. Germline CDR1 and CDR2: LNHNV and YYDKDF (reference sequence). CDR3 bases: TGTGCCACCAGCAGAGGGAGAGTCACAGATACGCAGTATTTT. Translating it yields CATSRGRVTDTQYF. Full variable domain (remainder filled in from reference TRBV15 and TRBJ2-3): DAMVIQNPRYQVTQFGKPVTLSCSQTLNHNVMYWYQQKSSQAPKLLFHYYDKDFNNEADTPDNFQSRRPNTSFCFLDIRSPGLGDTAMYLCATSRGRVTDTQYFGPGTRLTVL.

This clonotype was counted ten times or more. This rearrangement joins TRBV28 to TRBJ2-3, with a tentative D call TRBD2 (7 bases). Germline V gene data show CDR1 as MDHEN and CDR2 as SYDVKM. Trimming removed 8 bases from V and 5 bases from J, with 14 bases in between. This CDR3 region has 13 residues. CDR3 in DNA: TGTGCCAGCCGAGGGGGAGGGGTAGATACGCAGTATTTT. Its translation: CASRGGGVDTQYF. Combining the CDR3 with reference TRBV28 and TRBJ2-3 gives the whole variable domain DVKVTQSSRYLVKRTGEKVFLECVQDMDHENMFWYRQDPGLGLRLIYFSYDVKMKEKGDIPEGYSVSREKKERFSLILESASTNQTSMYLCASRGGGVDTQYFGPGTRLTVL.

Comments on this clonotype: With a much larger clone just one base away, this may be a read error. The genes are TRBV14 and TRBJ1-3; TRBD1 agrees at 8 bases. The V gene end was trimmed by 5 bases and the J gene end by 4 bases; junction bases not matched to a gene: 1. CDR1 is SGHDN and CDR2 is FVKESK in the germline V gene. The CDR3 runs to 13 residues. The CDR3: CASSWDRGNTIYF. CDR3 nucleotides: TGTGCCAGCAGCTGGGACAGGGGAAACACCATATATTTT.

This chain links TRBV29-1 with TRBJ2-3, with 8 nucleotides matching TRBD2. With V trimmed by 0 bases and J by 4 bases, 6 bases remained unmatched. This CDR3 comprises 15 residues. CDR1 is SQVTM and CDR2 is ANQGSEA in the germline V gene. The CDR3 DNA reads TGCAGCGTTGAAGAGCTAGCGGGCGCGGCAGATACGCAGTATTTT. As protein: CSVEELAGAADTQYF.

This clonotype was detected many times. The chain links TRBV10-2 to TRBJ2-1; 14 bases are shared with TRBD2. The CDR3 extends over 17 amino acids. J lost 3 bases, V lost 6 bases, and 7 bases had no gene match. The germline V gene has CDR1 WSHSY and CDR2 SAAADI. The CDR3: CASSRSGLAGGYNEQFF. Here the CDR3 DNA reads TGCGCCAGCAGCCGATCCGGACTAGCGGGAGGCTACAATGAGCAGTTCTTC.